The 32 T cell receptor beta chains reported below all come from one sample, sequenced in a study of cytomegalovirus exposure and HLA in healthy donors. Primers for the PCR totalled 60 Vbeta and 13 Jbeta. Libraries were prepared by immunoSEQ multiplex PCR; TCRdb keeps only in-frame clonotypes and omits some of them. The sample yields some 200,000 clones, about 75% seen once. Sequencing was performed on PBMCs. Receptors were obtained from a man between 18 and 35 years old in good health and CMV-seronegative.

V is TRBV4-3 and J is TRBJ2-5; 8 positions agree with TRBD1. The germline CDR1 and CDR2 sequences are LGHNA and YSLEER. V gave up 3 bases and J gave up 2 bases; unmatched junction bases: 5. The CDR3 consists of 15 residues. CDR3 in DNA: TGCGCCAGCAGCCAGACAGGGGCTAGGCAAGAGACCCAGTACTTC. Amino acids: CASSQTGARQETQYF.

The chain uses TRBV28 and TRBJ2-1, with D possibly being TRBD1 (6 bases). This CDR3 comprises 17 residues. The germline V gene has CDR1 MDHEN and CDR2 SYDVKM. Trimming removed 1 base from V and 3 bases from J, with 16 bases in between. CDR3 region: CASSLFPDRTLYNEQFF. CDR3 bases: TGTGCCAGCAGTTTATTCCCCGACAGGACCCTCTACAATGAGCAGTTCTTC. Drawing the rest from reference TRBV28 and TRBJ2-1, the complete variable domain is DVKVTQSSRYLVKRTGEKVFLECVQDMDHENMFWYRQDPGLGLRLIYFSYDVKMKEKGDIPEGYSVSREKKERFSLILESASTNQTSMYLCASSLFPDRTLYNEQFFGPGTRLTVL.

This clone came up a few times. The chain has TRBV9 and TRBJ2-1; 7 bases fit TRBD2. CDR3 size: 14 residues. V trimming: 2 bases; J trimming: 2 bases; junction bases outside the gene matches: 1. Germline loops: CDR1 SGDLS, CDR2 YYNGEE. CDR3 DNA: TGTGCCAGCAGCGTGGGGACTACCTACAATGAGCAGTTCTTC. It encodes CASSVGTTYNEQFF.

The J gene is TRBJ2-3, the V gene TRBV10-3; D perhaps matches TRBD2 (6 bases). The CDR3 extends over 15 amino acids. Germline V gives CDR1 ENHRY, CDR2 SYGVKD. The V and J ends lost 3 bases and 2 bases respectively, with 12 bases between them. The CDR3 DNA is TGTGCCATCAGTGACTCCGGAGGGGCCACAGATACGCAGTATTTT. Translating gives CAISDSGGATDTQYF.

The chain has TRBV19 and TRBJ2-7; TRBD1 aligns across 9 bases. The CDR3 is 12 residues long. Germline CDR1 LNHDA, CDR2 SQIVND (reference sequence). Unmatched junction bases numbered 2, after V lost 4 bases and J lost 7 bases. CDR3 bases: TGTGCCAGTAGTAGACAGGGGGGAGAGCAGTACTTC. This codes for CASSRQGGEQYF.

This sequence joins TRBV27 and TRBJ2-7; D may be TRBD2 (7 bases). V lost 6 bases, J lost 4 bases, and 16 bases lay in between. Germline lookup yields CDR1 MNHEY and CDR2 SMNVEV (reference sequence). There are 14 residues in the CDR3. CDR3 coding DNA: TGTGCCAGCAGGCGCGCGGGGGCGGAATACGAGCAGTACTTC. Amino acids: CASRRAGAEYEQYF.

V is TRBV29-1 and J is TRBJ2-7, with D perhaps matching TRBD1 (5 bases). The CDR3 extends over 15 amino acids. Germline values: CDR1 SQVTM, CDR2 ANQGSEA. The V gene lost 7 bases and the J gene lost 1 base, with 20 bases spanning the gap. The chain's CDR3 is CSALTWGRGSYEQYF. The CDR3 DNA reads TGCAGCGCCCTGACTTGGGGTAGGGGATCCTACGAGCAGTACTTC.

This chain connects TRBV6-5 to TRBJ1-1, with TRBD1 matching over 9 bases. Germline trimming cut 6 bases from V and 4 bases from J; bases unmatched to any gene: 0. This CDR3 contains 12 residues. Germline V lookup: CDR1 MNHEY, CDR2 SVGAGI. The CDR3 loop reads CASRQGATEAFF. DNA for the CDR3: TGTGCCAGCAGACAGGGGGCCACTGAAGCTTTCTTT.

With regard to this clone: Additional DNA sequences in this sample encode the identical CDR3. The rearrangement joins TRBV5-1 to TRBJ2-7; TRBD1 matches at 9 bases. Trimming took 1 base from V and 4 from J; bases not matched to a gene: 6. Germline lookup yields CDR1 SGHRS and CDR2 YFSETQ. The CDR3 length is 15 residues. The CDR3 region has the DNA TGCGCCAGCAGCTTGCTTGGACAGGGGCCGTACGAGCAGTACTTC. It yields the protein CASSLLGQGPYEQYF.

The chain has TRBV6-4 and TRBJ2-1; maybe TRBD2 (6 bases). The CDR3 spans 13 residues. V gave up 2 bases and J gave up 6 bases, with 8 bases separating them. In germline, CDR1 is MRHNA, CDR2 SNTAGT. CDR3 residues: CASSDLGGNEQFF. The CDR3 coding sequence is TGTGCCAGCAGTGACCTGGGGGGCAATGAGCAGTTCTTC.

CDR3 sequence reads: CASSRRQENTEAFF. The CDR3 DNA reads TGTGCCAGCAGCCGGAGGCAGGAGAACACTGAAGCTTTCTTT. The chain recombines TRBV7-8 with TRBJ1-1; no definite D call. Germline CDR1 SGHVS, CDR2 FQNEAQ. Trimming cost V 5 bases and J 1 base, with 11 bases left between them. The CDR3 contains 14 residues.

The chain is built from TRBV19 and TRBJ2-7; 9 bases are shared with TRBD1. CDR1 and CDR2 from the germline V gene are LNHDA and SQIVND (reference sequence). The V gene end was trimmed by 6 bases and the J gene end by 0 bases; junction bases not matched to a gene: 12. The CDR3 is 17 amino acids. The CDR3: CASSPGQGDYSSYEQYF. The CDR3 nucleotides are TGTGCCAGTAGCCCGGGACAGGGAGACTACAGCTCCTACGAGCAGTACTTC.

V gene TRBV27 combines with J gene TRBJ2-7; maybe TRBD2 (5 bases). Germline V lookup: CDR1 MNHEY, CDR2 SMNVEV (reference sequence). This CDR3 comprises 13 residues. V gave up 4 bases and J gave up 2 bases, with 9 bases separating them. The CDR3 protein is CASSWTFPYEQYF. For the CDR3, the DNA is TGTGCCAGCAGTTGGACTTTCCCCTACGAGCAGTACTTC.

The rearrangement links TRBV19 to TRBJ2-2; maybe TRBD1 (6 bases). V lost 5 bases and J lost 7, with 26 bases in between. The germline V gene has CDR1 LNHDA and CDR2 SQIVND (reference sequence). The CDR3 is made up of 18 amino acids. CDR3 amino acids: CASSGFLRGPPGIGELFF. The CDR3 DNA sequence: TGTGCCAGTAGTGGATTCCTCAGGGGCCCGCCAGGTATCGGGGAGCTGTTTTTT.

This clone came up once. The chain carries TRBV7-3 and TRBJ2-7; TRBD2 is a possible D gene (6 bases). The germline V gene has CDR1 SGHTA and CDR2 FQGTGA. V dropped 5 bases and J dropped 3 bases, with 11 bases sitting between them. This CDR3 is built from 13 residues. The CDR3 reads CASSRDGGYEQYF. The CDR3 nucleotides read TGTGCCAGCAGCCGGGACGGGGGCTACGAGCAGTACTTC.

The genes are TRBV5-6 and TRBJ1-5; D is unresolved. V was cut by 2 bases and J by 6 bases, with 15 bases left in between. This CDR3 is built from 15 residues. Germline CDR1 is SGHDT and CDR2 is YYEEEE. In DNA, the CDR3 is TGTGCCAGCAGCTTAAAGGCCTCAGGTGGTCAGCCCCAGCATTTT. Its translation is CASSLKASGGQPQHF.

This rearrangement joins TRBV2 to TRBJ2-3; D gene uncertain. Trimming removed 0 bases from V and 0 bases from J, with 10 bases in between. CDR3 length equals 16 residues. Germline V gives CDR1 SNHLY, CDR2 FYNNEI. Here the CDR3 DNA reads TGTGCCAGCAGTGAAGCGGTTCTGACTAGCACAGATACGCAGTATTTT. This encodes CASSEAVLTSTDTQYF.

This sequence joins TRBV19 and TRBJ2-2, with 11 bases identical to TRBD1. The V gene end was trimmed by 3 bases and the J gene end by 4 bases; junction bases not matched to a gene: 4. The CDR3 is 16 amino acids. Germline CDR1 LNHDA, CDR2 SQIVND (reference sequence). This CDR3 is CASSMDRGLGTGELFF. CDR3 DNA sequence: TGTGCCAGTAGTATGGACAGGGGGCTAGGCACCGGGGAGCTGTTTTTT. Filled out from reference TRBV19 and TRBJ2-2, the complete variable domain reads DGGITQSPKYLFRKEGQNVTLSCEQNLNHDAMYWYRQDPGQGLRLIYYSQIVNDFQKGDIAEGYSVSREKKESFPLTVTSAQKNPTAFYLCASSMDRGLGTGELFFGEGSRLTVL.

The V gene is TRBV5-6, the J gene TRBJ1-4, with 7 bases that match TRBD1. The germline V gene encodes CDR1 SGHDT and CDR2 YYEEEE. The V and J ends lost 5 bases and 3 bases, in that order; junction bases with no gene match: 1. The CDR3 runs 13 residues. The DNA of the CDR3 is TGTGCCAGCAGTGGACAGGCTAATGAAAAACTGTTTTTT. Translating gives CASSGQANEKLFF.

Regarding this clone: Distinct nucleotide sequences in the sample also encode this CDR3. The V and J genes are TRBV5-1 and TRBJ1-5, with unresolved D. This CDR3 spans 15 amino acids. Trimming left V 0 bases short and J 0 bases short, with 7 bases between. Germline values: CDR1 SGHRS, CDR2 YFSETQ. The CDR3, as DNA: TGCGCCAGCAGCTTGGGGCAGAATAGCAATCAGCCCCAGCATTTT. Translating gives CASSLGQNSNQPQHF.

The chain carries TRBV5-1 and TRBJ2-1; 9 bases are shared with TRBD1. J was trimmed by 7 bases and V by 1 base; bases with no gene match: 9. CDR3 size: 16 residues. The germline V gene has CDR1 SGHRS and CDR2 YFSETQ. CDR3 DNA sequence: TGCGCCAGCAGCTTGTTTGCCGGGACAGGGTTAAATGAGCAGTTCTTC. This codes for CASSLFAGTGLNEQFF.

Concerning this clone: Sequence at one end of the junction differs from germline and may be a read error. The chain combines TRBV4-3 with TRBJ2-5; 12 nucleotides match TRBD2. The CDR3 sequence is 15 residues long. The germline V gene has CDR1 LGHNA and CDR2 YSLEER. The CDR3: CASSQGSLAGGPHYF. The CDR3 region has the DNA TGCGCCAGCAGCCAAGGATCCCTAGCGGGAGGGCCCCATTACTTC.

The chain employs TRBV7-9 and TRBJ2-5; 12 nucleotides agree with TRBD2. CDR3 length: 19 amino acids. Germline lookup yields CDR1 SEHNR and CDR2 FQNEAQ (reference sequence). Trimming cost V 0 bases and J 2 bases; bases outside gene matches: 10. CDR3 nucleotide sequence: TGTGCCAGCAGCTTAGCGCTTCCTAGCGGGGGGGCAGTTCAAGAGACCCAGTACTTC. It encodes CASSLALPSGGAVQETQYF.

This clone was counted once. The rearrangement links TRBV7-9 to TRBJ2-2; 8 bases align to TRBD2. Germline V lookup: CDR1 SEHNR, CDR2 FQNEAQ (reference sequence). There are 17 residues in the CDR3. V lost 7 bases and J lost 2; bases outside the gene matches: 12. The CDR3 is CASIHGLAGLNTGELFF. CDR3 DNA sequence: TGTGCCAGCATCCATGGGCTAGCGGGTCTTAACACCGGGGAGCTGTTTTTT.

This rearrangement joins TRBV27 to TRBJ2-5; 12 nucleotides agree with TRBD1. Matching the DNA end better, TRBJ2-7 makes the J call doubtful. CDR3 length: 17 residues. The germline CDR1 and CDR2 sequences are MNHEY and SMNVEV (reference sequence). CDR3 loop: CASSFTRPGQGADEQYF. For the CDR3, the DNA is TGTGCCAGCAGTTTCACTCGACCGGGACAGGGGGCAGACGAGCAGTACTTC.

V gene TRBV9 combines with J gene TRBJ2-2; D is uncertain. Germline V CDR1 and CDR2: SGDLS, YYNGEE. With 0 bases removed from V and 4 bases from J, the gap between germline ends came to 10 bases. There are 15 residues in the CDR3. This chain's CDR3 is CASSVATPGTGELFF. DNA of the CDR3: TGTGCCAGCAGCGTAGCTACCCCGGGCACCGGGGAGCTGTTTTTT. Supplemented by reference TRBV9 and TRBJ2-2, the full variable domain reads DSGVTQTPKHLITATGQRVTLRCSPRSGDLSVYWYQQSLDQGLQFLIQYYNGEERAKGNILERFSAQQFPDLHSELNLSSLELGDSALYFCASSVATPGTGELFFGEGSRLTVL.

Here the CDR3 DNA reads TGTGCCAGTAGCCAACTGGGAGATCAGCCCCAGCATTTT. It translates to CASSQLGDQPQHF. The rearrangement uses TRBV19 and TRBJ1-5; no definite D call. The V gene's germline CDR1 is LNHDA and CDR2 SQIVND (reference sequence). V gave up 6 bases and J gave up 5 bases, with 11 bases separating them. This CDR3 has 13 amino acids.

V usage is TRBV11-2 and J usage is TRBJ2-3; D is ambiguous. CDR1 SGHAT and CDR2 FQNNGV come from the germline V gene. Trimming took 0 bases from V and 7 from J, leaving 5 bases between them. The CDR3 has 12 residues. The CDR3: CASSLDQYTQYF. CDR3 DNA sequence: TGTGCCAGCAGCTTAGATCAATATACGCAGTATTTT.

The chain has TRBV6-9 and TRBJ2-1, with 11 bases identical to TRBD2. Germline CDR1 MNHGY, CDR2 SVAAGI. After removal of 10 bases from V and 4 bases from J, the junction contained 3 bases not matched to a gene. The CDR3 extends over 13 amino acids. Here the CDR3 reads CATGTSGYNEQFF. The CDR3 DNA is TGTGCCACAGGGACTAGCGGATACAATGAGCAGTTCTTC.

V is TRBV11-2 and J is TRBJ2-2; the match to TRBD1 covers 8 bases. The J segment lost 6 bases and the V segment lost 2 bases, leaving 8 bases of the junction unmatched. Looked up from germline, CDR1 is SGHAT and CDR2 is FQNNGV. The CDR3 covers 16 residues. As DNA, the CDR3 is TGTGCCAGCAGCTTACAGGGGGCTAAAGTGTCCGGGGAGCTGTTTTTT. Translated: CASSLQGAKVSGELFF.

The chain uses TRBV7-9 and TRBJ1-5, with D maybe TRBD1 (6 bases). This CDR3 has 15 amino acids. CDR1 is SEHNR and CDR2 is FQNEAQ in the germline V gene (reference sequence). V lost 5 bases and J lost 5, with 16 bases in between. This chain's CDR3 is CASSRGGGADQPQHF. The CDR3 region has the DNA TGTGCCAGCAGCCGGGGTGGGGGGGCTGATCAGCCCCAGCATTTT.

The rearrangement uses TRBV2 and TRBJ1-1, with 8 bases that match TRBD1. CDR1 is SNHLY, CDR2 FYNNEI, per germline. The ends lost 2 bases at V and 4 bases at J; junction bases unmatched: 3. The length of the CDR3 is 14 residues. This chain's CDR3 is CASSEQGAGTEAFF. In nucleotides, the CDR3 is TGTGCCAGCAGTGAACAGGGGGCAGGCACTGAAGCTTTCTTT.